Below, 25 T cell receptor beta chains from the same sample are listed, as sequenced in a study of shared clonotypes between healthy human individuals. TCRdb's copy holds only in-frame clones and misses some; the assay was immunoSEQ multiplex PCR. The repertoire includes 500,000 or so clones, more than 95% of them detected once, and around 0.066% sits in the top ten. The source material was naive CD4+ T cells sorted from blood. The subset here: CD45RA+ positively selected. The receptors stem from a woman aged 25-40 years in good health.

Written as DNA, the CDR3 is TGTGCTACGGGACAGGCAGCCTATGGCTACACCTTC. Amino acids: CATGQAAYGYTF. The chain has TRBV28 and TRBJ1-2, with TRBD1 matching over 8 bases. CDR1 and CDR2 (germline): MDHEN, SYDVKM. CDR3 length: 12 residues.

V is TRBV25-1 and J is TRBJ2-1; 7 nucleotides align to TRBD2. This CDR3 has 14 residues. Germline V gene data show CDR1 as MGHDK and CDR2 as SYGVNS. Trimming cost V 5 bases and J 9 bases; bases outside gene matches: 10. Here the CDR3 DNA reads TGTGCCAGCAGTTCTCCATGGGGGGGGTTTGAGCAGTTCTTC. This encodes CASSSPWGGFEQFF.

This clone was found once. The V gene is TRBV5-4, the J gene TRBJ2-1, with 11 bases aligning to TRBD2. The V gene end was trimmed by 5 bases and the J gene end by 7 bases; junction bases not matched to a gene: 8. The CDR3 covers 15 residues. The germline V gene has CDR1 SGHNT and CDR2 YYREEE (reference sequence). Here the CDR3 reads CASRSGTSGRNEQFF. The CDR3 DNA sequence: TGTGCCAGCAGATCTGGGACTAGCGGTAGGAATGAGCAGTTCTTC. The full variable domain, with the rest looked up from reference TRBV5-4 and TRBJ2-1, is ETGVTQSPTHLIKTRGQQVTLRCSSQSGHNTVSWYQQALGQGPQFIFQYYREEENGRGNFPPRFSGLQFPNYSSELNVNALELDDSALYLCASRSGTSGRNEQFFGPGTRLTVL.

This sequence joins TRBV5-1 and TRBJ2-2, with D uncertain. V was shortened by 7 bases and J by 1 base, with 11 bases between the two germline ends. Germline V lookup: CDR1 SGHRS, CDR2 YFSETQ. CDR3 length equals 14 residues. In DNA, the CDR3 is TGCGCCAGCTCGTTTTCGGTGAACACCGGGGAGCTGTTTTTT. Its translation is CASSFSVNTGELFF.

The chain is built from TRBV6-5 and TRBJ2-2; D gene ambiguous. The CDR3 spans 14 residues. The V gene's germline CDR1 is MNHEY and CDR2 SVGAGI. With 5 bases removed from V and 10 bases from J, the gap between germline ends came to 17 bases. The CDR3, as DNA: TGTGCCAGCAGTGTACTCGGGCAGCCTGAGGAGCTGTTTTTT. This encodes CASSVLGQPEELFF.

CDR3 sequence reads: CASSQVGLAGATDTQYF. The CDR3, as DNA: TGCGCCAGCAGCCAAGTCGGACTAGCGGGAGCCACAGATACGCAGTATTTT. The chain links TRBV4-1 to TRBJ2-3, with 13 bases that match TRBD2. The CDR3 has 17 amino acids. Germline V lookup: CDR1 MGHRA, CDR2 YSYEKL. Unmatched junction bases numbered 3, after V lost 1 base and J lost 2 bases.

The gene calls are TRBV11-3 and TRBJ2-1; 10 positions agree with TRBD2. The germline gives CDR1 SGHNT, CDR2 YENEEA. CDR3 length equals 15 residues. V lost 0 bases, J lost 9 bases, and 5 bases stayed unmatched. The CDR3 bases are TGTGCCAGCAGCTTAGATCAGCGGGAGGGCGGTGAGCAGTTCTTC. Its protein is CASSLDQREGGEQFF.

The CDR3 nucleotides read TGTGCCATCAGTGTTGGAGGGAGTAGGGACAATGAGCAGTTCTTC. Encoded protein: CAISVGGSRDNEQFF. This chain joins TRBV10-3 and TRBJ2-1, with TRBD2 as a possible D gene (6 bases). The CDR3 has 15 residues. Trimming cost V 4 bases and J 5 bases, with 15 bases left between them. The germline V gene has CDR1 ENHRY and CDR2 SYGVKD.

The rearrangement links TRBV7-9 to TRBJ2-1, with 10 bases matching TRBD1. V lost 2 bases, J lost 3 bases, and 4 bases stayed unmatched. Per the germline V gene, CDR1 is SEHNR and CDR2 is FQNEAQ (reference sequence). This CDR3 has 16 amino acids. In DNA, the CDR3 is TGTGCCAGCAGCTTACAGACAGGGGGCTTCTACAATGAGCAGTTCTTC. This translates into CASSLQTGGFYNEQFF.

The chain couples TRBV11-2 to TRBJ2-3; D may be TRBD1 (5 bases). Germline V lookup: CDR1 SGHAT, CDR2 FQNNGV. CDR3 size: 17 residues. The ends were cut back, 1 base at V and 2 bases at J, with 16 bases in the middle. CDR3 in DNA: TGTGCCAGCAGCTTAGTCCCCGGGCAGGGATTCACAGATACGCAGTATTTT. Encoded protein: CASSLVPGQGFTDTQYF.

The rearrangement links TRBV28 to TRBJ2-1; possibly TRBD1 for D (5 bases). CDR1 and CDR2 from the germline V gene are MDHEN and SYDVKM. The CDR3 sequence is 14 residues long. V was pared by 7 bases and J by 3 bases, with 13 bases between. CDR3 region: CASIAGHFYNEQFF. The CDR3 nucleotides are TGTGCCAGCATCGCAGGACACTTCTACAATGAGCAGTTCTTC.

The rearrangement links TRBV28 to TRBJ1-2; D gene ambiguous. There are 12 residues in the CDR3. From germline, CDR1 is MDHEN and CDR2 SYDVKM. The germline V and J ends were trimmed by 11 bases and 5 bases, with 15 bases remaining between them. CDR3 nucleotides: TGTGCCGGAGCTCGGTCGGATTATGGCTACACCTTC. Protein: CAGARSDYGYTF.

CDR3 sequence: CATQPGQGLEQYF. The CDR3 nucleotides are TGTGCCACCCAACCGGGACAGGGGCTTGAGCAGTACTTC. The V and J genes are TRBV28 and TRBJ2-7, with TRBD1 matching 10 bases. Unmatched junction bases numbered 10, after V lost 10 bases and J lost 7 bases. The CDR3 spans 13 residues. CDR1 and CDR2 (germline): MDHEN, SYDVKM.

The chain is built from TRBV9 and TRBJ2-1; 10 nucleotides line up with TRBD2. Germline-derived CDR1 and CDR2 are SGDLS and YYNGEE. After removal of 3 bases from V and 4 bases from J, the junction contained 10 bases not matched to a gene. This CDR3 spans 17 amino acids. The CDR3 nucleotides read TGTGCCAGCAGCGGAGGGCTAGCGGGAGACCATTACAATGAGCAGTTCTTC. Its translation is CASSGGLAGDHYNEQFF. The entire variable domain, with the rest obtained from reference TRBV9 and TRBJ2-1, is as follows: DSGVTQTPKHLITATGQRVTLRCSPRSGDLSVYWYQQSLDQGLQFLIQYYNGEERAKGNILERFSAQQFPDLHSELNLSSLELGDSALYFCASSGGLAGDHYNEQFFGPGTRLTVL.

V is TRBV20-1 and J is TRBJ2-5; D unclear. Matching the DNA end better, TRBJ2-7 makes the J call doubtful. CDR1 DFQATT and CDR2 SNEGSKA come from the germline V gene (reference sequence). There are 11 residues in the CDR3. The CDR3 DNA reads TGCAGTGCGGGTAGGGCGTACGAGCAGTACTTC. Amino acid sequence: CSAGRAYEQYF.

The chain uses TRBV5-1 and TRBJ1-5; D is unclear. The CDR3 has 15 amino acids. Germline loops: CDR1 SGHRS, CDR2 YFSETQ. The V and J ends lost 0 bases and 2 bases respectively, with 9 bases between them. The CDR3 loop reads CASSLGPSGNQPQHF. DNA for the CDR3: TGCGCCAGCAGCTTGGGGCCATCGGGCAATCAGCCCCAGCATTTT.

The chain links TRBV7-2 to TRBJ2-1, with 10 positions matching TRBD2. The CDR3 length is 16 residues. In germline, CDR1 is SGHTA, CDR2 FQGNSA. Trimming removed 5 bases from V and 6 bases from J; junction bases left unmatched: 10. CDR3 protein: CASSHLIAGGINEQFF. The CDR3 DNA sequence: TGTGCCAGCAGCCATTTAATAGCGGGAGGTATCAATGAGCAGTTCTTC. Full variable domain (remainder filled in from reference TRBV7-2 and TRBJ2-1): GAGVSQSPSNKVTEKGKDVELRCDPISGHTALYWYRQSLGQGLEFLIYFQGNSAPDKSGLPSDRFSAERTGGSVSTLTIQRTQQEDSAVYLCASSHLIAGGINEQFFGPGTRLTVL.

The genes are TRBV11-2 and TRBJ2-1; 11 bases map to TRBD1. The trim removed 4 bases at V and 3 bases at J, leaving 2 bases unmatched. This CDR3 region has 15 residues. CDR1 is SGHAT and CDR2 is FQNNGV in the germline V gene. The CDR3 nucleotides read TGTGCCAGCAGCTCTGGGACAGGGGGCTACAATGAGCAGTTCTTC. Translation gives CASSSGTGGYNEQFF.

V gene TRBV5-6 combines with J gene TRBJ2-7; D perhaps matches TRBD2 (6 bases). The length of the CDR3 is 16 residues. CDR1 and CDR2 (germline): SGHDT, YYEEEE. Deletions cut 0 bases from V and 0 bases from J, with 13 bases between. The CDR3 is CASSLGAGRSSYEQYF. DNA of the CDR3: TGTGCCAGCAGCTTGGGGGCGGGAAGGAGCTCCTACGAGCAGTACTTC. Filled out from reference TRBV5-6 and TRBJ2-7, the complete variable domain reads DAGVTQSPTHLIKTRGQQVTLRCSPKSGHDTVSWYQQALGQGPQFIFQYYEEEERQRGNFPDRFSGHQFPNYSSELNVNALLLGDSALYLCASSLGAGRSSYEQYFGPGTRLTVT.

The chain joins TRBV14 to TRBJ2-2, with 8 bases lining up with TRBD1. Per the germline V gene, CDR1 is SGHDN and CDR2 is FVKESK. This CDR3 has 17 amino acids. V dropped 0 bases and J dropped 6; count of bases not matched to a gene: 9. CDR3 coding DNA: TGTGCCAGCAGCCAAGATAGAGGACAGGGATGGTCCGGGGAGCTGTTTTTT. This codes for CASSQDRGQGWSGELFF.

V gene TRBV19 combines with J gene TRBJ1-3; D not resolved. The CDR3 loop spans 16 amino acids. The germline V gene encodes CDR1 LNHDA and CDR2 SQIVND (reference sequence). V was cut by 5 bases and J by 5 bases, with 19 bases left in between. DNA of the CDR3: TGTGCCAGTAGTCCGCACCTCACGAGCGGGAGAAACACCATATATTTT. It codes for CASSPHLTSGRNTIYF.

The gene calls are TRBV18 and TRBJ2-7; 10 nucleotides agree with TRBD1. The V and J ends lost 3 bases and 5 bases, in that order; junction bases with no gene match: 1. CDR3 size: 13 residues. Germline V gene data show CDR1 as KGHSH and CDR2 as LQKENI. CDR3 amino acids: CASSPGQGHEQYF. The CDR3 DNA follows: TGTGCCAGCTCACCGGGACAGGGGCACGAGCAGTACTTC.

The chain is built from TRBV5-4 and TRBJ1-1; TRBD1 is a possible D gene (5 bases). CDR3 length equals 16 residues. CDR1 SGHNT and CDR2 YYREEE come from the germline V gene (reference sequence). The V gene lost 0 bases and the J gene lost 0 bases, with 12 bases spanning the gap. CDR3 bases: TGTGCCAGCAGCTTGGCCGGGGGGAGAGTGAACACTGAAGCTTTCTTT. Amino acids: CASSLAGGRVNTEAFF.

The chain links TRBV5-1 to TRBJ1-1; unclear D gene. This CDR3 region has 13 residues. The V end was cut by 5 bases, the J end by 0 bases, with 8 bases between. The germline gives CDR1 SGHRS, CDR2 YFSETQ. The DNA for the CDR3 is TGCGCCAGCAGGGCCAACGTGAACACTGAAGCTTTCTTT. Amino acid sequence: CASRANVNTEAFF.

The rearrangement uses TRBV5-1 and TRBJ2-1; D tentatively reads TRBD1 or TRBD2 (5 bases each). Per the germline V gene, CDR1 is SGHRS and CDR2 is YFSETQ. CDR3 length: 16 amino acids. V was cut by 0 bases and J by 4 bases, with 14 bases left in between. CDR3 protein: CASSLEGRAKYNEQFF. The DNA of the CDR3 is TGCGCCAGCAGCTTGGAGGGACGTGCCAAGTACAATGAGCAGTTCTTC.